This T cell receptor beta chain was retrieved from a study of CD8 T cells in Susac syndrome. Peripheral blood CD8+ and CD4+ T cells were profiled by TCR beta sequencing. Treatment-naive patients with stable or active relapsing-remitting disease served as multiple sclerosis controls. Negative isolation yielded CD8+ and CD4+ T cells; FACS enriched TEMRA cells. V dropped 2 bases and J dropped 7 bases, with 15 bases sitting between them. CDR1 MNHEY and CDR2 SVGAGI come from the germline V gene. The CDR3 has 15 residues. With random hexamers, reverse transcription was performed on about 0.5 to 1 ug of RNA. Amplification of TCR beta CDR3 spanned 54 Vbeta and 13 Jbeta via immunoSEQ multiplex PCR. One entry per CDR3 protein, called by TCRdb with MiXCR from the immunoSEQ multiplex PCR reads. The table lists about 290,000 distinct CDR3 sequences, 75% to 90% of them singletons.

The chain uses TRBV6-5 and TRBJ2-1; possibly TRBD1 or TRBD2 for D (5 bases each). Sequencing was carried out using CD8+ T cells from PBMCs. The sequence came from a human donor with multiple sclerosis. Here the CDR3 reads CASSYGRGGPNEQFF. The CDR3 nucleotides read TGTGCCAGCAGTTACGGGCGTGGGGGTCCGAATGAGCAGTTCTTC.